The 14 T cell receptor beta chains presented below share a single source sample, sequenced in a study of blood T cell repertoires in COVID-19 (dated by TCRdb to 2018 to 2020). Libraries came from the immunoSEQ multiplex PCR assay. TCRdb limited this immuneACCESS table to in-frame rearrangements with V and J called. A share of clones is missing; checked studies link under half to unresolved V genes, and the rest is unexplained. The sample table records 300,000 or so clones; roughly nine tenths of these occur just once. The ten largest clones represent roughly 2.6% of the sample. Sequences were obtained from PBMCs or T cells enriched from blood (not recorded which). These receptors all come from a man between 60 and 75 years old who had recovered from COVID-19.

The V gene is TRBV6-2 or TRBV6-3, the J gene TRBJ1-1; the D is unclear. Germline CDR1 MNHEY, CDR2 SVGEGT. Trimming left V 1 base short and J 5 bases short, with 8 bases between. CDR3 size: 13 residues. The CDR3 DNA reads TGTGCCAGCAGTTACTTTCGGTATACTGAAGCTTTCTTT. It encodes CASSYFRYTEAFF.

This clone occurred once. The rearrangement links TRBV30 to TRBJ2-1, with 15 positions matching TRBD2. The germline CDR1 and CDR2 sequences are GTSNPN and SVGIG (reference sequence). This CDR3 is 20 amino acids long. V lost 3 bases to trimming and J lost 2 bases; unmatched junction nucleotides: 14. CDR3 DNA: TGTGCCTGGAGCCCAAAAGGACTAGCGGGAGGGAGGGGGCCCTACAATGAGCAGTTCTTC. Translation: CAWSPKGLAGGRGPYNEQFF.

The chain recombines TRBV2 with TRBJ2-1; D perhaps matches TRBD1 (6 bases). From germline, CDR1 is SNHLY and CDR2 FYNNEI. Trimming removed 8 bases from V and 8 bases from J, with 19 bases in between. The CDR3 loop spans 14 amino acids. For the CDR3, the DNA is TGTGCCAGCGAGAGAAGTGGGACAAGCGATGAGCAGTTCTTC. This encodes CASERSGTSDEQFF.

In DNA, the CDR3 is TGCAGCGTTGAGGCAGGGGGCTACAATGAGCAGTTCTTC. Protein product: CSVEAGGYNEQFF. This chain connects TRBV29-1 to TRBJ2-1, with 7 bases fitting TRBD1. The CDR3 runs to 13 residues. From germline, CDR1 is SQVTM and CDR2 ANQGSEA. The J segment lost 3 bases and the V segment lost 3 bases, leaving 2 bases of the junction unmatched.

The chain couples TRBV19 to TRBJ2-1, with 7 nucleotides matching TRBD2. Germline lookup yields CDR1 LNHDA and CDR2 SQIVND (reference sequence). The CDR3 is 14 residues long. Germline trimming cut 9 bases from V and 1 base from J; bases unmatched to any gene: 6. The CDR3 sequence: CASTQAGSYNEQFF. Written as DNA, the CDR3 is TGTGCCAGCACTCAAGCGGGATCCTACAATGAGCAGTTCTTC.

The genes are TRBV28 and TRBJ1-5; D call uncertain. Per the germline V gene, CDR1 is MDHEN and CDR2 is SYDVKM. The V end lost 7 bases, the J end lost 0 bases, and 7 bases lay between the germline ends. There are 13 residues in the CDR3. The CDR3 DNA reads as TGTGCCAGCACCCCACATAGCAATCAGCCCCAGCATTTT. This codes for CASTPHSNQPQHF.

This clone was found a few times. The gene calls are TRBV3-1 (or the pseudogene TRBV3-2) and TRBJ2-7; the D gene is possibly TRBD2 (6 bases). This CDR3 region has 15 residues. Germline V gene data show CDR1 as LGHDT and CDR2 as YNNKEL (reference sequence). With 1 base removed from V and 4 bases from J, the gap between germline ends came to 14 bases. The CDR3 DNA follows: TGTGCCAGCAGCCAAGGAATGAACGGGGGATACGAGCAGTACTTC. The encoded protein is CASSQGMNGGYEQYF.

The chain employs TRBV19 and TRBJ2-7; TRBD1 matches 8 bases. Germline CDR1 and CDR2: LNHDA and SQIVND (reference sequence). The trim removed 6 bases at V and 0 bases at J, leaving 16 bases unmatched. The CDR3 is made up of 18 amino acids. CDR3 sequence (DNA): TGTGCCAGTAGAGTGGGACAGGTCGGCATTCCAGGCTCCTACGAGCAGTACTTC. It codes for CASRVGQVGIPGSYEQYF.

The chain links TRBV10-2 to TRBJ1-1; a possible D gene is TRBD1 (5 bases). Trimming shortened V by 6 bases and J by 2 bases, and 13 bases separated the two germline ends. Germline CDR1 is WSHSY and CDR2 is SAAADI. The CDR3 runs 14 residues. CDR3 sequence (DNA): TGCGCCAGCAGAAAGACAGACTTTAACACTGAAGCTTTCTTT. Translating gives CASRKTDFNTEAFF.

The chain recombines TRBV7-9 with TRBJ1-2; unclear D gene. V shed 4 bases and J shed 5 bases, with 14 bases lying between them. This CDR3 is built from 14 residues. The germline V gene has CDR1 SEHNR and CDR2 FQNEAQ (reference sequence). The CDR3 bases are TGTGCCAGCAGCTCGGACTTAACACTTTATGGCTACACCTTC. Its protein product is CASSSDLTLYGYTF.

The chain joins TRBV30 to TRBJ1-5; D is perhaps TRBD1 (5 bases). V lost 1 base and J lost 6, with 10 bases in between. Germline loops: CDR1 GTSNPN, CDR2 SVGIG (reference sequence). The CDR3 contains 13 residues. CDR3 region: CAWSEGVGQPQHF. The CDR3 DNA sequence: TGTGCCTGGAGTGAAGGGGTTGGTCAGCCCCAGCATTTT.

The chain recombines TRBV12-5 with TRBJ1-2, with D possibly matching TRBD1 (6 bases). Germline loops: CDR1 LGHNT, CDR2 FRNRAP. The CDR3 is made up of 13 amino acids. Trimming removed 3 bases from V and 6 bases from J, with 11 bases in between. Written as DNA, the CDR3 is TGTGCTAGTGGTTTAGCAGGGGACGATGGCTACACCTTC. It is translated as CASGLAGDDGYTF.

The chain uses TRBV29-1 and TRBJ1-5; TRBD1 aligns across 7 bases. Germline CDR1 and CDR2: SQVTM and ANQGSEA. The J segment lost 4 bases and the V segment lost 7 bases, leaving 7 bases of the junction unmatched. CDR3 length equals 13 residues. CDR3 nucleotides: TGCAGCGCCGTAACAGGGGCAAATCAGCCCCAGCATTTT. It specifies CSAVTGANQPQHF.

The CDR3 DNA follows: TGTGCCAGCAGTGACGAGTACTATGGCTACACCTTC. Residues: CASSDEYYGYTF. This sequence joins TRBV25-1 and TRBJ1-2; D is unresolved. Trimming shortened V by 3 bases and J by 3 bases, and 5 bases separated the two germline ends. Germline V gene sequence: CDR1 MGHDK, CDR2 SYGVNS. The CDR3 contains 12 residues.